This entry lists 17 T cell receptor beta chains sequenced from one sample in a study of CD8 T cells in ankylosing spondylitis. TCRdb reanalysed the 5' RACE reads using MiXCR and keeps one entry per CDR3 protein. Of tens of thousands of distinct CDR3 sequences listed, under 5.5% are singletons. Sequencing used blood, either unsorted or a sorted T cell fraction (not recorded which). The source is a male donor with ankylosing spondylitis or in good health (not recorded which).

This clonotype was counted many times. The rearrangement links TRBV9 to TRBJ2-3; a possible D gene is TRBD2 (7 bases). Germline lookup yields CDR1 SGDLS and CDR2 YYNGEE. The CDR3 spans 16 residues. The germline V and J ends were trimmed by 4 bases and 0 bases, with 15 bases remaining between them. The CDR3 DNA reads TGTGCCAGCAGCAGTAGGGGGGGACGAAGCACAGATACGCAGTATTTT. This sequence encodes CASSSRGGRSTDTQYF.

A few counts support this clonotype. This rearrangement joins TRBV7-2 to TRBJ1-1; maybe TRBD1 (5 bases). The CDR3 is made up of 13 amino acids. Trimming stripped 6 bases from V and 8 bases from J, with 16 bases between. CDR1 and CDR2 from the germline V gene are SGHTA and FQGNSA. CDR3 bases: TGTGCCAGCAGATGGGCGGGGGGAACCGAAGCTTTCTTT. Its protein is CASRWAGGTEAFF.

In this sample, this clonotype turned up many times. The chain uses TRBV7-8 and TRBJ1-5; D ambiguous. V lost 2 bases and J lost 5, with 7 bases in between. CDR3 length: 13 amino acids. The V gene's germline CDR1 is SGHVS and CDR2 FQNEAQ. CDR3 sequence: CASSLNGYQPQHF. CDR3 nucleotide sequence: TGTGCCAGCAGCTTAAACGGGTATCAGCCCCAGCATTTT.

This clonotype occurred many times. The chain couples TRBV29-1 to TRBJ1-2; no firm D call. With 3 bases removed from V and 1 base from J, the gap between germline ends came to 6 bases. Germline V gene lookup returns CDR1 SQVTM and CDR2 ANQGSEA. The CDR3 has 12 residues. In DNA, the CDR3 is TGCAGCGTTGAGGAGGATAACTATGGCTACACCTTC. Translation: CSVEEDNYGYTF. The complete variable domain, with remaining parts taken from reference TRBV29-1 and TRBJ1-2, reads SAVISQKPSRDICQRGTSLTIQCQVDSQVTMMFWYRQQPGQSLTLIATANQGSEATYESGFVIDKFPISRPNLTFSTLTVSNMSPEDSSIYLCSVEEDNYGYTFGSGTRLTVV.

This clonotype was observed many times. J is TRBJ1-2 and V is TRBV20-1, with D possibly being TRBD1 (5 bases). This CDR3 contains 11 residues. CDR1 and CDR2 from the germline V gene are DFQATT and SNEGSKA (reference sequence). The V and J ends lost 3 bases and 6 bases respectively, with 8 bases between them. CDR3 DNA: TGCAGTGCTAGTATAGGGGATGGCTACACCTTC. Its translation is CSASIGDGYTF.

This clonotype showed up many times. The chain uses TRBV6-2 or TRBV6-3 and TRBJ2-2; TRBD2 might be the D (7 bases). Trimming pared 2 bases from V and 5 bases from J, leaving 12 bases between. Germline values: CDR1 MNHEY, CDR2 SVGEGT. The length of the CDR3 is 15 residues. CDR3 sequence reads: CASSYLQGGTGELFF. CDR3 DNA sequence: TGTGCCAGCAGTTACCTACAGGGAGGGACCGGGGAGCTGTTTTTT.

This clonotype appeared many times. The chain uses TRBV9 and TRBJ2-1; D gene uncertain. From germline, CDR1 is SGDLS and CDR2 YYNGEE. The CDR3 has 15 amino acids. V was pared by 3 bases and J by 9 bases, with 19 bases between. The CDR3, as DNA: TGTGCCAGCAGCGCCTCGGGCTTCTCAACGGCTGAGCAGTTCTTC. This translates into CASSASGFSTAEQFF.

This clonotype was found many times. The gene calls are TRBV10-3 and TRBJ2-5, with unresolved D. Germline CDR1 and CDR2: ENHRY and SYGVKD. The CDR3 spans 14 residues. V was clipped by 4 bases and J by 3 bases, with 12 bases between them. The CDR3 loop reads CAISVAGGEETQYF. In DNA form, the CDR3 reads TGTGCCATCAGTGTAGCAGGTGGGGAAGAGACCCAGTACTTC.

In this sample, this clonotype turned up many times. The CDR3 is CSATEGGPWGAFF. The CDR3 region has the DNA TGCAGCGCTACCGAGGGCGGGCCCTGGGGAGCTTTCTTT. This chain joins TRBV29-1 and TRBJ1-1; D unclear. The germline CDR1 and CDR2 sequences are SQVTM and ANQGSEA. V was trimmed by 7 bases and J by 10 bases, leaving 22 bases between them. The CDR3 has 13 amino acids.

This clonotype was found a few times. The CDR3 region is CASTRRSGGPGDEQFF. CDR3 DNA sequence: TGTGCCAGCACCCGGAGGAGCGGGGGCCCGGGCGATGAGCAGTTCTTC. The chain couples TRBV14 to TRBJ2-1; 8 positions agree with TRBD2. Germline trimming cut 7 bases from V and 8 bases from J; bases unmatched to any gene: 16. There are 16 residues in the CDR3. CDR1 and CDR2 from the germline V gene are SGHDN and FVKESK.

Points on this clonotype: A read error is possible here, since a much larger clone lies one base away. The V and J genes are TRBV20-1 and TRBJ2-1; D gene uncertain. Germline CDR1 reads DFQATT; CDR2 reads SNEGSKA (reference sequence). The CDR3 loop spans 14 amino acids. The DNA of the CDR3 is TGCAGTGCTAAGACACGACACTCCTACAATGGGCAGTTCTTC. Its protein is CSAKTRHSYNGQFF.

This clonotype has ten or more counts. This chain links TRBV7-3 with TRBJ2-1; possible D gene TRBD1, 5 bases. Trimming stripped 2 bases from V and 8 bases from J, with 19 bases between. The germline V gene encodes CDR1 SGHTA and CDR2 FQGTGA. This CDR3 has 16 residues. The CDR3 is CASSLGAPGLGDEQFF. The CDR3 DNA sequence: TGTGCCAGCAGCTTAGGGGCCCCAGGCCTAGGGGATGAGCAGTTCTTC.

This clonotype was recorded at least ten times. CDR3 amino acids: CASSQDEEDTQYF. Here the CDR3 DNA reads TGCGCCAGCAGCCAAGATGAGGAAGATACGCAGTATTTT. The V and J genes are TRBV4-1 and TRBJ2-3, with D unclear. The CDR3 extends over 13 amino acids. The germline gives CDR1 MGHRA, CDR2 YSYEKL. Between the trimmed V and J ends, which lost 0 bases and 5 bases, there was a span of 6 bases.

There are many counts of this clonotype. This rearrangement joins TRBV7-3 to TRBJ2-4, with 7 bases identical to TRBD1. There are 14 residues in the CDR3. The ends lost 5 bases at V and 7 bases at J; junction bases unmatched: 8. The V gene's germline CDR1 is SGHTA and CDR2 FQGTGA. The CDR3: CASSIGGASNIQYF. The CDR3 coding sequence is TGTGCCAGCAGCATAGGGGGCGCCTCGAACATTCAGTACTTC.

This clonotype was counted at least ten times. The rearrangement uses TRBV18 and TRBJ2-1; D is perhaps TRBD2 (5 bases). CDR3 length equals 16 residues. Trimming cost V 6 bases and J 7 bases, with 22 bases left between them. The germline CDR1 and CDR2 sequences are KGHSH and LQKENI. The CDR3 region is CASSVIGGGRINEQFF. The CDR3 DNA reads as TGTGCCAGCTCGGTCATCGGTGGAGGTAGGATTAATGAGCAGTTCTTC.

This clonotype was observed at least ten times. This rearrangement joins TRBV7-2 to TRBJ1-5; D remains unclear. Looked up from germline, CDR1 is SGHTA and CDR2 is FQGNSA. V lost 8 bases, J lost 0 bases, and 8 bases lay in between. The CDR3 contains 13 residues. This CDR3 is CASSVYSNQPQHF. CDR3 DNA sequence: TGTGCCAGCTCAGTTTATAGCAATCAGCCCCAGCATTTT.

This clonotype was seen many times. The chain combines TRBV4-3 with TRBJ2-7, with D perhaps being TRBD1 or TRBD2 (5 bases each). From germline, CDR1 is LGHNA and CDR2 YSLEER. CDR3 length: 16 amino acids. V was shortened by 0 bases and J by 0 bases, with 12 bases between the two germline ends. This CDR3 is CASSQEWGTHSYEQYF. Written as DNA, the CDR3 is TGCGCCAGCAGCCAAGAATGGGGGACGCACTCCTACGAGCAGTACTTC.